What follows are 16 T cell receptor beta chains derived from one specimen sequenced in a study of PD-1 blockade in mismatch repair-deficient tumors. TCRdb's table, derived via immunoSEQ multiplex PCR, lists solely in-frame clones and lacks some. The data contain fewer than 45,000 clones, approximately 84% of them seen just once; the ten biggest clones take up over 3%. This specimen consisted of peripheral blood, obtained about 76 weeks after starting pembrolizumab. The receptor source for this set is an adult with mismatch repair-deficient cancer.

The gene calls are TRBV18 and TRBJ1-2; D gene uncertain. This CDR3 is built from 12 residues. Germline V gene data show CDR1 as KGHSH and CDR2 as LQKENI. V lost 3 bases, J lost 4 bases, and 6 bases lay in between. The DNA for the CDR3 is TGTGCCAGCTCACCCGACATCTATGGCTACACCTTC. This encodes CASSPDIYGYTF.

The chain has TRBV7-3 and TRBJ2-3; D unresolved. This CDR3 contains 16 residues. The germline V and J ends were trimmed by 1 base and 0 bases, with 11 bases remaining between them. The germline gives CDR1 SGHTA, CDR2 FQGTGA. CDR3 region: CASSLMGFTSTDTQYF. The CDR3 DNA reads TGTGCCAGCAGCTTAATGGGATTCACTAGCACAGATACGCAGTATTTT.

The rearrangement links TRBV7-2 to TRBJ2-2, with TRBD2 matching 7 bases. V was pared by 2 bases and J by 4 bases, with 7 bases of the junction left unmatched. Germline CDR1 is SGHTA and CDR2 is FQGNSA. The CDR3 runs to 16 residues. The CDR3: CASSLSLAAPTGELFF. The CDR3 DNA reads TGTGCCAGCAGCTTATCTCTAGCGGCACCCACCGGGGAGCTGTTTTTT.

The CDR3 loop is CASSRTGVNNEQFF. CDR3 DNA sequence: TGTGCCAGCAGCCGGACAGGGGTTAACAATGAGCAGTTCTTC. The chain links TRBV9 to TRBJ2-1; 9 bases are a match to TRBD1. Germline CDR1 is SGDLS and CDR2 is YYNGEE. The CDR3 extends over 14 amino acids. With 4 bases clipped from V and 5 bases from J, the junction kept 4 bases outside the gene matches. Looking up the rest from reference TRBV9 and TRBJ2-1 gives the full variable domain: DSGVTQTPKHLITATGQRVTLRCSPRSGDLSVYWYQQSLDQGLQFLIQYYNGEERAKGNILERFSAQQFPDLHSELNLSSLELGDSALYFCASSRTGVNNEQFFGPGTRLTVL.

The rearrangement links TRBV27 to TRBJ1-2; 12 nucleotides match TRBD1. CDR1 is MNHEY, CDR2 SMNVEV, per germline (reference sequence). V gave up 5 bases and J gave up 7 bases; unmatched junction bases: 8. The CDR3 loop spans 15 amino acids. This CDR3 reads CASSTRDRGLGGYTF. Written as DNA, the CDR3 is TGTGCCAGCAGTACGCGGGACAGGGGGCTAGGTGGCTACACCTTC.

The chain joins TRBV6-4 to TRBJ2-1; D is undetermined. Trimming shortened V by 0 bases and J by 2 bases, and 8 bases separated the two germline ends. The CDR3 sequence is 15 residues long. Germline-derived CDR1 and CDR2 are MRHNA and SNTAGT. CDR3 sequence (DNA): TGTGCCAGCAGTGACTCCGGCGGCCCCTACAATGAGCAGTTCTTC. It is translated as CASSDSGGPYNEQFF.

This chain joins TRBV5-6 and TRBJ1-1, with TRBD1 matching 7 bases. Germline CDR1 reads SGHDT; CDR2 reads YYEEEE. CDR3 length equals 15 residues. Unmatched junction bases numbered 14, after V lost 4 bases and J lost 8 bases. The CDR3 nucleotides are TGTGCCAGCAGCCTCGACAGGGTCCTACTTAGAGAAGCTTTCTTT. Translating it yields CASSLDRVLLREAFF.

CDR3 loop: CASSIRGLALRVTYNEQFF. DNA of the CDR3: TGTGCCAGTAGTATCCGCGGACTAGCGCTTCGGGTCACCTACAATGAGCAGTTCTTC. V usage is TRBV19 and J usage is TRBJ2-1; 9 bases fit TRBD2. This CDR3 is built from 19 residues. V dropped 3 bases and J dropped 2; count of bases not matched to a gene: 14. Germline loops: CDR1 LNHDA, CDR2 SQIVND (reference sequence).

A remark on this clone: This specimen includes other DNA sequences encoding the same CDR3. The chain is built from TRBV7-9 and TRBJ2-7, with a tentative D call TRBD1 (5 bases). The germline V gene has CDR1 SEHNR and CDR2 FQNEAQ (reference sequence). This CDR3 region has 13 residues. V was shortened by 1 base and J by 3 bases, with 7 bases between the two germline ends. CDR3 nucleotides: TGTGCCAGCAGCTTAGGAGACAGCTACGAGCAGTACTTC. This codes for CASSLGDSYEQYF.

V is TRBV6-1 and J is TRBJ2-7; D remains unclear. Germline CDR1 is MNHNS and CDR2 is SASEGT. Trimming left V 4 bases short and J 5 bases short, with 6 bases between. CDR3 length: 11 residues. CDR3: CASSGPHEQYF. The CDR3 nucleotides read TGTGCCAGCAGTGGCCCCCACGAGCAGTACTTC.

V usage is TRBV7-6 and J usage is TRBJ2-2; D possibly corresponds to TRBD2 (6 bases). Germline V CDR1 and CDR2: SGHVS, FNYEAQ. This CDR3 spans 15 amino acids. Trimming removed 1 base from V and 7 bases from J, with 13 bases in between. The CDR3 sequence: CASSLETSYLGELFF. CDR3 nucleotide sequence: TGTGCCAGCAGCTTAGAGACTAGTTACCTCGGGGAGCTGTTTTTT. The full variable domain, in which reference TRBV7-6 and TRBJ2-2 provide the parts outside the CDR3, is GAGVSQSPRYKVTKRGQDVALRCDPISGHVSLYWYRQALGQGPEFLTYFNYEAQQDKSGLPNDRFSAERPEGSISTLTIQRTEQRDSAMYRCASSLETSYLGELFFGEGSRLTVL.

This clone was seen more than once but under ten times. This chain connects TRBV19 to TRBJ2-6, with unresolved D. Germline lookup yields CDR1 LNHDA and CDR2 SQIVND (reference sequence). V was shortened by 0 bases and J by 0 bases, with 3 bases between the two germline ends. The CDR3 consists of 15 residues. The CDR3 sequence: CASSIEISGANVLTF. In DNA, the CDR3 is TGTGCCAGTAGTATAGAGATCTCTGGGGCCAACGTCCTGACTTTC.

This clone appeared once. This chain connects TRBV11-2 to TRBJ1-2, with no clear D. Germline CDR1 is SGHAT and CDR2 is FQNNGV. CDR3 length equals 15 residues. V was clipped by 2 bases and J by 0 bases, with 10 bases between them. The CDR3 protein is CASSLIGPANYGYTF. The CDR3 region has the DNA TGTGCCAGCAGCTTAATAGGGCCTGCTAACTATGGCTACACCTTC.

The rearrangement joins TRBV13 to TRBJ1-2; D is unclear. The CDR3 is made up of 11 amino acids. Per germline, CDR1 PRHDT and CDR2 FYEKMQ (reference sequence). V was shortened by 0 bases and J by 7 bases, with 3 bases between the two germline ends. The CDR3 region has the DNA TGTGCCAGCAGCTTAGGGAGTGGCTACACCTTC. Its translation is CASSLGSGYTF.

The chain is built from TRBV19 and TRBJ2-5, with 10 bases matching TRBD2. Germline lookup yields CDR1 LNHDA and CDR2 SQIVND (reference sequence). CDR3 size: 16 residues. The V segment lost 3 bases and the J segment 0 bases; nucleotides outside the gene matches: 4. CDR3 region: CASSIRTSGDQETQYF. CDR3 DNA sequence: TGTGCCAGTAGTATTAGGACTAGCGGAGACCAAGAGACCCAGTACTTC.

The chain employs TRBV9 and TRBJ1-5; D might be TRBD1 (6 bases). V lost 0 bases and J lost 2, with 9 bases in between. The CDR3 spans 15 residues. Germline assignment: CDR1 SGDLS and CDR2 YYNGEE. The CDR3 protein is CASSVAAGGNQPQHF. The DNA for the CDR3 is TGTGCCAGCAGCGTAGCGGCAGGGGGCAATCAGCCCCAGCATTTT. The full variable domain, its missing parts supplied by reference TRBV9 and TRBJ1-5, is DSGVTQTPKHLITATGQRVTLRCSPRSGDLSVYWYQQSLDQGLQFLIQYYNGEERAKGNILERFSAQQFPDLHSELNLSSLELGDSALYFCASSVAAGGNQPQHFGDGTRLSIL.